The next 18 T cell receptor beta chains were all read from a single sample in a study of metastatic and nonmetastatic thyroid tumors. TCRdb reassembled clones from the PCR reads with MiXCR. The sample includes 15,000 to 20,000 clones, roughly 23% of them seen just once. Thyroid surgery took place with no prior treatment in any patient. What was sequenced was adjacent normal tissue. These receptors all come from a female donor with papillary thyroid cancer or a benign thyroid nodule (not recorded which). Some clones in this sample may be carry-over from other donors' samples.

Only a few counts were recorded for this clone. This chain uses TRBV19 with TRBJ1-2; D gene uncertain. The V and J ends lost 3 bases and 8 bases respectively, with 16 bases between them. CDR1 and CDR2 (germline): LNHDA, SQIVND (reference sequence). The CDR3 extends over 14 amino acids. The CDR3 nucleotides read TGTGCCAGTAGTATCGGCAGTTTCTTGGACGGCTACACCTTC. This gives the protein CASSIGSFLDGYTF.

The rearrangement uses TRBV9 and TRBJ1-6; possible D gene TRBD1, 5 bases. Germline CDR1 and CDR2: SGDLS and YYNGEE. This CDR3 spans 14 amino acids. Trimming cost V 4 bases and J 7 bases, with 12 bases left between them. In DNA, the CDR3 is TGTGCCAGCAGCTCTAGTCGGGGGAATTCACCCCTCCACTTT. Its translation: CASSSSRGNSPLHF.

This clone was detected only a few times. V usage is TRBV30 and J usage is TRBJ1-2, with D possibly being TRBD1 (5 bases). V was trimmed by 4 bases and J by 2 bases, leaving 23 bases between them. This CDR3 comprises 17 residues. Germline V CDR1 and CDR2: GTSNPN, SVGIG (reference sequence). The CDR3 DNA is TGTGCCTGGATTCATGGAGACTCGCGAGGGGACAACTATGGCTACACCTTC. Protein: CAWIHGDSRGDNYGYTF.

The rearrangement links TRBV20-1 to TRBJ2-7; 11 bases agree with TRBD2. The germline CDR1 and CDR2 sequences are DFQATT and SNEGSKA (reference sequence). The V and J ends lost 2 bases and 4 bases, in that order; junction bases with no gene match: 4. The CDR3 loop spans 14 amino acids. DNA of the CDR3: TGCAGTGCTAGACTAGCGGGAGGCTGGTACGAGCAGTACTTC. Translation gives CSARLAGGWYEQYF.

This clone has just a few counts. The CDR3 nucleotides read TGCAGTGCTAGAGGACCGTTCGGAGGATTCAATGAGCAGTTCTTC. Translated, it gives CSARGPFGGFNEQFF. The chain links TRBV20-1 to TRBJ2-1; D may be TRBD2 (5 bases). The CDR3 consists of 15 residues. Germline CDR1 is DFQATT and CDR2 is SNEGSKA (reference sequence). Trimming shortened V by 1 base and J by 6 bases, and 16 bases separated the two germline ends.

This clone appeared a few times. The chain joins TRBV20-1 to TRBJ2-1, with D hard to call. The CDR3 has 16 amino acids. Trimming stripped 2 bases from V and 0 bases from J, with 14 bases between. The germline V gene encodes CDR1 DFQATT and CDR2 SNEGSKA (reference sequence). CDR3: CSARRSQRSSYNEQFF. The CDR3 DNA reads TGCAGTGCTAGAAGGAGTCAAAGGAGCTCCTACAATGAGCAGTTCTTC.

This clone was picked up a small number of times. The V and J genes are TRBV19 and TRBJ2-5, with D uncertain. The J call may not be correct, given that the DNA end is closer to TRBJ2-1. The CDR3 spans 13 residues. Germline CDR1 LNHDA, CDR2 SQIVND (reference sequence). In DNA, the CDR3 is TGTGCCAGTAGTGAGCGACTGTACAATGAGCAGTTCTTC. Translated: CASSERLYNEQFF.

This rearrangement joins TRBV20-1 to TRBJ2-3; 8 bases fit TRBD2. V gave up 4 bases and J gave up 4 bases; unmatched junction bases: 7. Germline assignment: CDR1 DFQATT and CDR2 SNEGSKA (reference sequence). The CDR3 is 14 residues long. CDR3 sequence (DNA): TGCAGTGCTACGGGACTAGGGGAGGCAGATACGCAGTATTTT. Its protein is CSATGLGEADTQYF.

This clone is categorized as medium-sized. The gene calls are TRBV10-3 and TRBJ1-2; perhaps TRBD1 as D (6 bases). CDR1 is ENHRY, CDR2 SYGVKD, per germline. Trimming left V 4 bases short and J 3 bases short, with 9 bases between. The CDR3 is made up of 13 amino acids. The CDR3 sequence is CAISVQGHYGYTF. For the CDR3, the DNA is TGTGCCATCAGTGTTCAGGGGCACTATGGCTACACCTTC.

The chain employs TRBV20-1 and TRBJ1-2; 7 bases agree with TRBD1. The CDR3 runs 13 residues. Germline V lookup: CDR1 DFQATT, CDR2 SNEGSKA (reference sequence). Trimming cost V 4 bases and J 2 bases; bases outside gene matches: 4. CDR3 protein: CSATWTGNYGYTF. The CDR3 DNA reads as TGCAGTGCTACCTGGACAGGAAACTATGGCTACACCTTC.

This clone was detected a few times. The chain recombines TRBV5-6 with TRBJ1-2, with D maybe TRBD1 (6 bases). Germline assignment: CDR1 SGHDT and CDR2 YYEEEE. V was pared by 0 bases and J by 4 bases, with 13 bases between. The CDR3 is 15 residues long. CDR3 sequence (DNA): TGTGCCAGCAGCTTGGTGGGGGGCTTGGTCTATGGCTACACCTTC. It translates to CASSLVGGLVYGYTF.

This clone has a handful of counts. This sequence joins TRBV6-2 or TRBV6-3 and TRBJ2-7; 8 positions agree with TRBD1. The germline V gene encodes CDR1 MNHEY and CDR2 SVGEGT. The CDR3 loop spans 13 amino acids. V shed 9 bases and J 3 bases; nucleotides not matched to a gene: 7. The CDR3 protein is CASKDRVIYEQYF. Here the CDR3 DNA reads TGTGCCAGTAAGGACAGGGTGATCTACGAGCAGTACTTC.

This clone turned up a few times. V and J are TRBV28 and TRBJ2-7; 9 positions match TRBD1. CDR1 is MDHEN and CDR2 is SYDVKM in the germline V gene. The length of the CDR3 is 15 residues. The V segment lost 0 bases and the J segment 2 bases; nucleotides outside the gene matches: 2. The CDR3: CASSLWGQGTYEQYF. Written as DNA, the CDR3 is TGTGCCAGCAGTTTATGGGGACAGGGAACCTACGAGCAGTACTTC.

The V gene is TRBV6-2 or TRBV6-3, the J gene TRBJ1-6; D remains ambiguous. Trimming left V 0 bases short and J 9 bases short, with 9 bases between. CDR3 length: 14 residues. Germline CDR1 MNHEY, CDR2 SVGEGT. CDR3 residues: CASSYSRVGSPLHF. In DNA form, the CDR3 reads TGTGCCAGCAGTTACTCGAGGGTGGGTTCACCCCTCCACTTT.

The chain employs TRBV3-1 and TRBJ2-2, with a tentative D call TRBD1 (6 bases). The CDR3 has 18 residues. V gave up 0 bases and J gave up 6 bases, with 20 bases separating them. In germline, CDR1 is LGHDT, CDR2 YNNKEL (reference sequence). The CDR3 DNA sequence: TGTGCCAGCAGCCAAGACGCCGGGACAAGTCATTGGTCCGGGGAGCTGTTTTTT. Amino acids: CASSQDAGTSHWSGELFF.

The rearrangement uses TRBV2 and TRBJ2-1; 12 positions agree with TRBD2. Trimming removed 2 bases from V and 9 bases from J; junction bases left unmatched: 5. The CDR3 sequence is 15 residues long. Per germline, CDR1 SNHLY and CDR2 FYNNEI. This CDR3 reads CASSELAGGFREQFF. In nucleotides, the CDR3 is TGTGCCAGCAGTGAACTAGCGGGAGGGTTTCGTGAGCAGTTCTTC.

The chain carries TRBV28 and TRBJ1-2, with D possibly matching TRBD1 (5 bases). This CDR3 contains 13 residues. The V gene lost 5 bases and the J gene lost 8 bases, with 15 bases spanning the gap. The germline gives CDR1 MDHEN, CDR2 SYDVKM. The CDR3 sequence is CASSPGSVSGYTF. CDR3 nucleotide sequence: TGTGCCAGCAGTCCAGGGTCCGTAAGCGGCTACACCTTC.

This clone was counted at least ten times. J is TRBJ2-1 and V is TRBV10-2, with D unresolved. The germline V and J ends were trimmed by 7 bases and 1 base, with 2 bases remaining between them. The CDR3 sequence is 11 residues long. Germline V gene data show CDR1 as WSHSY and CDR2 as SAAADI. For the CDR3, the DNA is TGCGCCAGCAAGTCCTACAATGAGCAGTTCTTC. This gives the protein CASKSYNEQFF.